The 18 T cell receptor beta chains reported below all come from one sample, sequenced in a study of shared T cell receptors in the human thymus. Only in-frame clones appear in the TCRdb table, and some are missing; sequencing was by immunoSEQ multiplex PCR. The sample carries about 730,000 clones, 80% to 90% recorded once. These data were also reused for a study on human thymus T cells.

Sequencing was done on a sample of thymocytes. The receptor set was obtained from a girl in the first two years of life with a congenital heart defect.

This clone appeared a single time. The DNA of the CDR3 is TGTGCCAGCAGTTACACAAGCGGGGGGAGACAGTACTTC. Translating it yields CASSYTSGGRQYF. This chain connects TRBV6-5 to TRBJ2-7; 9 nucleotides line up with TRBD2. The CDR3 has 13 amino acids. Germline V lookup: CDR1 MNHEY, CDR2 SVGAGI. The J segment lost 10 bases and the V segment lost 2 bases, leaving 6 bases of the junction unmatched.

This rearrangement joins TRBV9 to TRBJ2-5; 14 bases are a match to TRBD2. The DNA end is more similar to TRBJ2-7, so the J call may be wrong. CDR3 length: 18 residues. Per the germline V gene, CDR1 is SGDLS and CDR2 is YYNGEE. This CDR3 reads CASSGRTSGGSASYEQYF. CDR3 coding DNA: TGTGCCAGCAGCGGCCGGACTAGCGGGGGGTCCGCTTCCTACGAGCAGTACTTC.

The CDR3 region is CASSQGPLWDRGLLQYF. The CDR3 nucleotides are TGTGCCAGCAGCCAAGGCCCCCTGTGGGACAGGGGTTTATTGCAGTACTTC. The chain links TRBV4-2 to TRBJ2-7; 10 bases are a match to TRBD1. The CDR3 covers 17 residues. The V gene's germline CDR1 is LGHNA and CDR2 YNFKEQ. The ends lost 1 base at V and 9 bases at J; junction bases unmatched: 15.

The chain joins TRBV6-1 to TRBJ1-5, with 7 bases lining up with TRBD1. Germline CDR1 reads MNHNS; CDR2 reads SASEGT. The J segment lost 9 bases and the V segment lost 4 bases, leaving 9 bases of the junction unmatched. CDR3 length equals 14 residues. As DNA, the CDR3 is TGTGCCAGCAGTGGGGGACAGCGTGATCGGCCCCAGCATTTT. The encoded protein is CASSGGQRDRPQHF.

This chain connects TRBV7-9 to TRBJ1-1, with D uncertain. The germline CDR1 and CDR2 sequences are SEHNR and FQNEAQ (reference sequence). V dropped 1 base and J dropped 4 bases, with 7 bases sitting between them. CDR3 length equals 13 residues. This chain's CDR3 is CASSLVGATEAFF. Written as DNA, the CDR3 is TGTGCCAGCAGCTTAGTGGGAGCCACTGAAGCTTTCTTT.

This chain uses TRBV9 with TRBJ2-3; 7 bases fit TRBD1. The CDR3 totals 14 residues. Germline CDR1 SGDLS, CDR2 YYNGEE. V trimming: 8 bases; J trimming: 2 bases; junction bases outside the gene matches: 8. The CDR3: CASSRDRYTDTQYF. In DNA form, the CDR3 reads TGTGCCAGTTCCCGGGACAGATACACAGATACGCAGTATTTT.

The chain uses TRBV18 and TRBJ1-5; possibly TRBD1 for D (5 bases). Per the germline V gene, CDR1 is KGHSH and CDR2 is LQKENI. The CDR3 runs to 13 residues. V dropped 3 bases and J dropped 5 bases, with 8 bases sitting between them. CDR3 region: CASSPAGHQPQHF. The CDR3 DNA reads TGTGCCAGCTCACCGGCGGGGCATCAGCCCCAGCATTTT.

This chain joins TRBV5-6 and TRBJ2-5; D unresolved. Gene TRBJ2-7 matches the end of the DNA better, so the J call may be wrong. The CDR3 covers 14 residues. Germline lookup yields CDR1 SGHDT and CDR2 YYEEEE. The CDR3 loop is CASSGPQPNYEQYF. CDR3 bases: TGTGCCAGCAGCGGTCCCCAGCCGAACTACGAGCAGTACTTC.

This clone was detected only a few times. The chain combines TRBV13 with TRBJ2-7; 7 positions agree with TRBD1. V was pared by 4 bases and J by 6 bases, with 30 bases of the junction left unmatched. Germline V gene lookup returns CDR1 PRHDT and CDR2 FYEKMQ (reference sequence). The CDR3 has 21 amino acids. The CDR3 loop is CASSSRMEIGTDDLPTGEQYF. CDR3 coding DNA: TGTGCCAGCAGCTCCAGAATGGAAATAGGGACAGACGACTTACCTACTGGCGAGCAGTACTTC.

The chain joins TRBV19 to TRBJ1-1; 10 nucleotides align to TRBD1. The CDR3 extends over 18 amino acids. Germline assignment: CDR1 LNHDA and CDR2 SQIVND (reference sequence). V was clipped by 4 bases and J by 0 bases; unmatched bases: 11. The CDR3 sequence: CASSKSSGTGDLNTEAFF. The CDR3 DNA follows: TGTGCCAGTAGTAAATCATCCGGGACAGGGGATCTGAACACTGAAGCTTTCTTT.

The rearrangement uses TRBV6-1 and TRBJ1-1, with D possibly TRBD1 on 5 matching bases. Between the trimmed V and J ends, which lost 8 bases and 7 bases, there was a span of 8 bases. Germline V gene sequence: CDR1 MNHNS, CDR2 SASEGT. This CDR3 spans 10 amino acids. The CDR3 nucleotides read TGTGCCAGCCGACAGAATGAAGCTTTCTTT. This encodes CASRQNEAFF.

The chain has TRBV4-3 and TRBJ1-2, with D tentatively TRBD1 (6 bases). Germline CDR1 and CDR2: LGHNA and YSLEER. This CDR3 comprises 15 residues. The V gene lost 0 bases and the J gene lost 7 bases, with 15 bases spanning the gap. CDR3 in DNA: TGCGCCAGCAGCCAAGAGACAGGTGCTAACCTTGGCTACACCTTC. The encoded protein is CASSQETGANLGYTF.

The chain couples TRBV15 to TRBJ1-5, with D possibly matching TRBD1 (6 bases). Trimming stripped 3 bases from V and 6 bases from J, with 15 bases between. Germline V gives CDR1 LNHNV, CDR2 YYDKDF (reference sequence). CDR3 length equals 15 residues. CDR3 nucleotides: TGTGCCACCAGCAGGAACAGGGTGTGGGGTCAGCCCCAGCATTTT. Protein product: CATSRNRVWGQPQHF.

V and J are TRBV4-3 and TRBJ2-3; TRBD1 matches at 10 bases. V lost 6 bases to trimming and J lost 3 bases; unmatched junction nucleotides: 15. The germline CDR1 and CDR2 sequences are LGHNA and YSLEER. The length of the CDR3 is 18 residues. As DNA, the CDR3 is TGCGCCAGCAGTCCAGACAGGGGGCCGGGGCAAAAGACAGATACGCAGTATTTT. Translated, it gives CASSPDRGPGQKTDTQYF.

The V and J genes are TRBV5-1 and TRBJ1-2; 10 bases line up with TRBD1. V lost 0 bases to trimming and J lost 4 bases; unmatched junction nucleotides: 3. The CDR3 is made up of 15 amino acids. The germline gives CDR1 SGHRS, CDR2 YFSETQ. The CDR3 reads CASSLVTGGLYGYTF. CDR3 DNA: TGCGCCAGCAGCTTGGTGACAGGGGGCCTCTATGGCTACACCTTC. Looking up the rest from reference TRBV5-1 and TRBJ1-2 gives the full variable domain: KAGVTQTPRYLIKTRGQQVTLSCSPISGHRSVSWYQQTPGQGLQFLFEYFSETQRNKGNFPGRFSGRQFSNSRSEMNVSTLELGDSALYLCASSLVTGGLYGYTFGSGTRLTVV.

V gene TRBV5-1 combines with J gene TRBJ1-6, with D hard to call. This CDR3 spans 19 amino acids. Germline loops: CDR1 SGHRS, CDR2 YFSETQ. The V end lost 0 bases, the J end lost 5 bases, and 21 bases lay between the germline ends. The CDR3 loop reads CASSLEESPLIDDNSPLHF. CDR3 DNA sequence: TGCGCCAGCAGCTTGGAGGAGAGTCCACTTATCGACGATAATTCACCCCTCCACTTT.

The J gene is TRBJ2-1, the V gene TRBV25-1; the D gene is possibly TRBD2 (7 bases). Trimming removed 7 bases at V and 5 bases at J, with 18 bases between. Germline-derived CDR1 and CDR2 are MGHDK and SYGVNS. This CDR3 is built from 15 residues. The CDR3 sequence: CASTGGARRNNEQFF. The CDR3 DNA reads as TGTGCCAGCACTGGGGGGGCCCGAAGAAACAATGAGCAGTTCTTC.

The chain employs TRBV4-3 and TRBJ2-1, with D perhaps TRBD1 (5 bases). CDR3 length: 15 residues. With 4 bases removed from V and 0 bases from J, the gap between germline ends came to 10 bases. Germline CDR1 LGHNA, CDR2 YSLEER. For the CDR3, the DNA is TGCGCCAGCAGCCTAGCAGGGTTCTCCTACAATGAGCAGTTCTTC. Its translation is CASSLAGFSYNEQFF.